This TCR beta chain emerged from a study of tumor-infiltrating lymphocytes in localized non-small cell lung cancer. At the level of the study: From each patient, both tumor and uninvolved lung, non-adjacent to tumor, were sampled. Study-level results: No link was found between tumor T-cell fraction and recurrence-free survival. TCRbeta sequencing showed higher T cell infiltration in tumors than uninvolved lung.

Looked up from germline, CDR1 is LGHNA and CDR2 is YNFKEQ. V lost 0 bases, J lost 10 bases, and 10 bases lay in between. This CDR3 has 13 residues. This clone was counted only a few times. Its antigen is still unknown. Clones were read by immunoSEQ multiplex PCR, and TCRdb kept only the in-frame ones, dropping some. The sample consists of approximately 15,000 clones, roughly 69% of them appearing once. Sequenced input: lung tumor tissue. The J gene is TRBJ1-5, the V gene TRBV4-2, with D perhaps matching TRBD1 (5 bases). This TCR was recovered from a human donor with non-small cell lung cancer. CDR3 residues: CASSQERDGPQHF. Here the CDR3 DNA reads TGTGCCAGCAGCCAAGAGAGGGACGGACCCCAGCATTTT.